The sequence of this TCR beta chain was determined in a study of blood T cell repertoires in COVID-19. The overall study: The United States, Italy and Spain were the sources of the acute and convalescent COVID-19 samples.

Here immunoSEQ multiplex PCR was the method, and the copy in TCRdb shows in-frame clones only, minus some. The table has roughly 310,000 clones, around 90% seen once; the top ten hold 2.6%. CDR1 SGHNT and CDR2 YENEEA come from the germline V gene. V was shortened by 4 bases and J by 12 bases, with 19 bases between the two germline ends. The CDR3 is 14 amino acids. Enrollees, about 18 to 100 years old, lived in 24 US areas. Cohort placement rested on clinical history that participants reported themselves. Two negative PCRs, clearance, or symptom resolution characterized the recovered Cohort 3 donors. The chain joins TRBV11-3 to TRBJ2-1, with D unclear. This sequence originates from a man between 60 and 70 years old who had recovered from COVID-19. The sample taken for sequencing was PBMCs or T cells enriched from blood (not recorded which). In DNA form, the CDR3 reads TGTGCCAGCAGCTATCTATACGGGTCTACCGCGCAGTTCTTC. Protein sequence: CASSYLYGSTAQFF.